This entry features one T cell receptor (beta chain) sequence. V was cut by 3 bases and J by 4 bases, with 13 bases left in between. Germline assignment: CDR1 LNHDA and CDR2 SQIVND (reference sequence). CDR3 length equals 15 residues. This specimen belongs to a study of blood T cell repertoires in COVID-19. Looking at the study overall: Donors in the United States, Italy and Spain gave samples during acute or convalescent COVID-19. In each case, the material was cDNA or gDNA derived from T cells, B-cell-depleted T cells, or PBMCs.

Authors' data handling: The assay estimated nucleated cells by amplifying reference gene primers. Some clones are missing from TCRdb's copy, which holds only in-frame ones; the method was immunoSEQ multiplex PCR. D and trimming were read from the DNA, whereas the V and J calls and clone size are those reported in that table. The sample holds 14,000 or so clones, 80% to 85% seen once. The origin of this receptor is a human donor in a cohort sampled during active COVID-19. The chain joins TRBV19 to TRBJ2-1, with no clear D. Sequenced input: peripheral blood. CDR3 nucleotides: TGTGCCAGTAGTATTCCCCGAGGAGAGTACAATGAGCAGTTCTTC. Its translation: CASSIPRGEYNEQFF.